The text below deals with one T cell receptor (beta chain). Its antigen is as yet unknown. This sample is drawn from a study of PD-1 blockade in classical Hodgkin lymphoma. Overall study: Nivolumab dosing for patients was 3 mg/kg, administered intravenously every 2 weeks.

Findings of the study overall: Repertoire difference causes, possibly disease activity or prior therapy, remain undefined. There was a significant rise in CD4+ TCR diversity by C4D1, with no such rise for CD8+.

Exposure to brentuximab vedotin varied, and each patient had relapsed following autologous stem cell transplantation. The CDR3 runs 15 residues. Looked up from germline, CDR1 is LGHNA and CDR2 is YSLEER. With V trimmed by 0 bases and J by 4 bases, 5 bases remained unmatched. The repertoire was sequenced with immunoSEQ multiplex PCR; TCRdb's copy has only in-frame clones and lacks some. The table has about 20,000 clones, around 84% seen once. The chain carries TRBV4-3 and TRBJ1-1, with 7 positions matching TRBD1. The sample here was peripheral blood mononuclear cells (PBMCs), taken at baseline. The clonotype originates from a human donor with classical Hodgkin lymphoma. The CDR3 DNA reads TGCGCCAGCAGCCAAGATCGGACAGGTAGCACTGAAGCTTTCTTT. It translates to CASSQDRTGSTEAFF.